This T cell receptor (beta chain) was identified in a study of CD8 T cells in ankylosing spondylitis. Molecular-barcoded quantitative 5'-RACE produced these TCR beta libraries. Using its own MiXCR run on the 5' RACE reads, TCRdb lists one record per CDR3 protein. The table includes about 540,000 distinct CDR3 sequences, approximately 11% detected once. Study-wide results and limits: A TCR beta motif made of several highly homologous variants seemed typical of ankylosing spondylitis blood. Significant enrichment of disease-linked clones was reportedly seen in matched ankylosing spondylitis synovial fluid.

Germline CDR1 reads KGHSH; CDR2 reads LQKENI. V lost 2 bases and J 2 bases, leaving 8 bases between the germline ends. The CDR3 loop spans 14 amino acids. This clonotype was seen a handful of times. As yet, its antigen is unknown. The sequence derives from a male donor with ankylosing spondylitis. V gene TRBV18 combines with J gene TRBJ2-3; D gene uncertain. Input material: blood, either unsorted or a sorted T cell fraction (not recorded which). For the CDR3, the DNA is TGTGCCAGCTCACCAGAGGTCAACACAGATACGCAGTATTTT. Protein: CASSPEVNTDTQYF.